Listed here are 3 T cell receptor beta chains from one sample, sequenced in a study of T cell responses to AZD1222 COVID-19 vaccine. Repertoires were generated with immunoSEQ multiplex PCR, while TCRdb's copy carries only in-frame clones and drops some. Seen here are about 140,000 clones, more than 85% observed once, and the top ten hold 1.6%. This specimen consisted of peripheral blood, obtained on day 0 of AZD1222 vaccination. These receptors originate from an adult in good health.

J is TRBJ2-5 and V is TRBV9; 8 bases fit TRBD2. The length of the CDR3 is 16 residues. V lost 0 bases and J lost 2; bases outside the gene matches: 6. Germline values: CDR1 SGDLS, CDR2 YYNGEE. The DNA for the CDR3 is TGTGCCAGCAGCGTAGGGTCGGTAGCGGGACAAGAGACCCAGTACTTC. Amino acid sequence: CASSVGSVAGQETQYF.

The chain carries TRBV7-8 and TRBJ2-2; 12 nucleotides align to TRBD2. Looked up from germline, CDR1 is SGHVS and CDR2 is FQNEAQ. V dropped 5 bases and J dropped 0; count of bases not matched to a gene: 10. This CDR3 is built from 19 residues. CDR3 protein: CASSQRQLAGGANTGELFF. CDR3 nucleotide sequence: TGTGCCAGCAGCCAGCGGCAACTAGCGGGGGGCGCGAACACCGGGGAGCTGTTTTTT.

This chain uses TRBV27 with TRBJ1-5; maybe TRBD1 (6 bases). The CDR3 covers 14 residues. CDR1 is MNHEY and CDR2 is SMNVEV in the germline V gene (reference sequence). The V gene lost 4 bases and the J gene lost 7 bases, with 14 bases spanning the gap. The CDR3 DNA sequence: TGTGCCAGCAGTTCCCCCGGGGGCGGCCAGCCCCAGCATTTT. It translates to CASSSPGGGQPQHF.